Following are 15 T cell receptor beta chains from one sample sequenced in a study of pediatric ulcerative colitis. One to two pinch biopsies were taken from the rectum during colonoscopy. TCRdb's copy holds only in-frame clones and misses some; the assay was immunoSEQ multiplex PCR. The table lists around 34,000 clones, roughly 81% of them singletons, with approximately 1% in the top ten. Source material: gut tissue. The receptors here all came from a boy aged 5 to 17 with mild ulcerative colitis.

The rearrangement joins TRBV6-1 to TRBJ2-3; D gene uncertain. Germline V CDR1 and CDR2: MNHNS, SASEGT. Deletions cut 1 base from V and 6 bases from J, with 14 bases between. The CDR3 sequence is 15 residues long. The CDR3 reads CASSEDPDPRDTQYF. In nucleotides, the CDR3 is TGTGCCAGCAGTGAAGATCCGGACCCCCGGGATACGCAGTATTTT.

This chain joins TRBV25-1 and TRBJ1-6; D is undetermined. Germline values: CDR1 MGHDK, CDR2 SYGVNS. V was shortened by 0 bases and J by 6 bases, with 0 bases between the two germline ends. CDR3 length: 12 residues. This CDR3 reads CASSEYNSPLHF. CDR3 DNA sequence: TGTGCCAGCAGTGAATATAATTCACCCCTCCACTTT.

This sequence joins TRBV30 and TRBJ2-7; D unclear. With 6 bases removed from V and 2 bases from J, the gap between germline ends came to 11 bases. Per germline, CDR1 GTSNPN and CDR2 SVGIG (reference sequence). The CDR3 consists of 12 residues. DNA of the CDR3: TGTGCCTGCGAGACTCTTACCTACGAGCAGTACTTC. Protein: CACETLTYEQYF.

The chain joins TRBV5-1 to TRBJ1-2; D call uncertain. The CDR3 loop spans 14 amino acids. With 3 bases removed from V and 1 base from J, the gap between germline ends came to 10 bases. CDR1 is SGHRS and CDR2 is YFSETQ in the germline V gene. CDR3 loop: CASSWKQINYGYTF. The DNA for the CDR3 is TGCGCCAGCAGCTGGAAACAGATTAACTATGGCTACACCTTC.

The rearrangement links TRBV5-1 to TRBJ2-7; 8 bases are a match to TRBD1. The CDR3 is made up of 15 amino acids. V lost 0 bases and J lost 1; bases outside the gene matches: 3. Germline V gene lookup returns CDR1 SGHRS and CDR2 YFSETQ. CDR3 sequence: CASSLAGQGSYEQYF. The CDR3 DNA reads as TGCGCCAGCAGCTTGGCCGGACAGGGATCCTACGAGCAGTACTTC.

In its sample, this clone was seen a few times. The chain is built from TRBV30 and TRBJ2-2, with D possibly TRBD2 on 5 matching bases. CDR1 is GTSNPN and CDR2 is SVGIG in the germline V gene (reference sequence). CDR3 length: 14 amino acids. Trimming stripped 0 bases from V and 5 bases from J, with 10 bases between. CDR3 bases: TGTGCCTGGAGTGTCCCCGGACTTACCGGGGAGCTGTTTTTT. It specifies CAWSVPGLTGELFF.

CDR3 sequence reads: CASSEGQGWTEPQHF. CDR3 in DNA: TGTGCCAGCTCAGAGGGACAGGGATGGACGGAGCCCCAGCATTTT. This sequence joins TRBV18 and TRBJ1-5, with TRBD1 matching 9 bases. V was pared by 5 bases and J by 8 bases, with 10 bases of the junction left unmatched. CDR1 and CDR2 from the germline V gene are KGHSH and LQKENI. This CDR3 contains 15 residues.

The chain is built from TRBV27 and TRBJ1-2, with D uncertain. Germline V gene sequence: CDR1 MNHEY, CDR2 SMNVEV (reference sequence). The V gene lost 3 bases and the J gene lost 7 bases, with 9 bases spanning the gap. The CDR3 consists of 12 residues. In nucleotides, the CDR3 is TGTGCCAGCAGTTTTAGCGGGAGTGGCTACACCTTC. Protein sequence: CASSFSGSGYTF.

In nucleotides, the CDR3 is TGTGCCTGGACCCCTAGGGGACAGGGTAGCAATCAGCCCCAGCATTTT. Encoded protein: CAWTPRGQGSNQPQHF. V gene TRBV30 combines with J gene TRBJ1-5; TRBD1 aligns across 9 bases. This CDR3 is built from 16 residues. The V gene's germline CDR1 is GTSNPN and CDR2 SVGIG (reference sequence). J lost 0 bases, V lost 4 bases, and 7 bases had no gene match.

The V gene is TRBV29-1, the J gene TRBJ2-2, with D possibly being TRBD1 (6 bases). V gave up 3 bases and J gave up 2 bases, with 10 bases separating them. Per the germline V gene, CDR1 is SQVTM and CDR2 is ANQGSEA. The CDR3 has 14 residues. This chain's CDR3 is CSVEIQGNTGELFF. For the CDR3, the DNA is TGCAGCGTTGAGATACAGGGAAACACCGGGGAGCTGTTTTTT.

The J gene is TRBJ2-6, the V gene TRBV10-3; D gene uncertain. CDR3 length: 12 amino acids. V was cut by 11 bases and J by 1 base, with 6 bases left in between. Germline CDR1 ENHRY, CDR2 SYGVKD. CDR3 sequence (DNA): TGTGCCTTGGGATCTGGGGCCAACGTCCTGACTTTC. This sequence encodes CALGSGANVLTF.

The chain employs TRBV7-2 and TRBJ2-3; 7 nucleotides align to TRBD2. This CDR3 spans 13 amino acids. V shed 5 bases and J 9 bases; nucleotides not matched to a gene: 8. Germline CDR1 SGHTA, CDR2 FQGNSA. In DNA form, the CDR3 reads TGTGCCAGCAGCCGCACAAGCGGGGAAACGCAGTATTTT. Protein sequence: CASSRTSGETQYF. Drawing the rest from reference TRBV7-2 and TRBJ2-3, the complete variable domain is GAGVSQSPSNKVTEKGKDVELRCDPISGHTALYWYRQSLGQGLEFLIYFQGNSAPDKSGLPSDRFSAERTGGSVSTLTIQRTQQEDSAVYLCASSRTSGETQYFGPGTRLTVL.

The chain is built from TRBV29-1 and TRBJ2-3; 13 bases agree with TRBD2. The trim removed 6 bases at V and 2 bases at J, leaving 8 bases unmatched. The CDR3 spans 16 residues. Germline CDR1 reads SQVTM; CDR2 reads ANQGSEA. CDR3 sequence reads: CSVGGLAGRYTDTQYF. CDR3 nucleotides: TGCAGCGTGGGGGGACTAGCGGGGCGGTACACAGATACGCAGTATTTT.

The rearrangement uses TRBV6-1 and TRBJ2-7; perhaps TRBD1 as D (5 bases). CDR1 and CDR2 from the germline V gene are MNHNS and SASEGT. V dropped 1 base and J dropped 4 bases, with 14 bases sitting between them. The CDR3 extends over 15 amino acids. The CDR3 loop is CASSEGATVIYEQYF. The CDR3 nucleotides read TGTGCCAGCAGTGAAGGGGCGACAGTCATTTACGAGCAGTACTTC.

The chain combines TRBV7-9 with TRBJ1-3; TRBD1 might be the D (5 bases). Germline loops: CDR1 SEHNR, CDR2 FQNEAQ (reference sequence). V was clipped by 5 bases and J by 3 bases, with 11 bases between them. The CDR3 runs 14 residues. This chain's CDR3 is CASSHPGFGNTIYF. For the CDR3, the DNA is TGTGCCAGCAGCCACCCAGGGTTTGGAAACACCATATATTTT.